Listed below are T cell receptor beta chains from one sample, sequenced in a study of blood T cell repertoires in COVID-19. Generated by immunoSEQ multiplex PCR, the TCRdb table keeps only in-frame clones and is missing some. The sample records 70,000 to 85,000 clones, roughly four fifths being singletons. Material: peripheral blood. The receptors come from a human donor in a cohort sampled during active COVID-19. The CDR3 runs from the conserved cysteine through the conserved F or W. The D gene is left open where the match is weak. Clone sizes are given selectively: once, few, many, or a class where the clone is expanded.

-,TRBJ2-3,TRBV2,-,CASSELGTDTQYF,TGTGCCAGCAGTGAGCTAGGAACAGATACGCAGTATTTT
-,TRBJ1-1,TRBV12-3/TRBV12-4,large,CASSFRVAEAFF,TGTGCCAGCAGTTTCAGGGTCGCTGAAGCTTTCTTT
-,TRBJ1-3,TRBV7-6,-,CASSLNRVTRGSGNTIYF,TGTGCCAGCAGCTTAAATCGTGTGACCCGGGGGTCCGGAAACACCATATATTTT
TRBD1,TRBJ1-1,TRBV19,-,CASRGQFEAFF,TGTGCCAGTAGGGGACAGTTTGAAGCTTTCTTT
TRBD1,TRBJ1-2,TRBV7-2,-,CASSFDREDYGYTF,TGTGCCAGCAGCTTCGACAGGGAGGACTATGGCTACACCTTC
-,TRBJ1-5,TRBV3-1/TRBV3-2,-,CASSRGYSNQPQHF,TGTGCCAGCAGCCGAGGATATAGCAATCAGCCCCAGCATTTT
-,TRBJ1-6,TRBV6-5,-,CASSYEGRTGSPLHF,TGTGCCAGCAGTTACGAAGGGAGGACCGGTTCACCCCTCCACTTT
TRBD1,TRBJ2-7,TRBV11-3,-,CASSPGTGGFYEQYF,TGTGCCAGCAGCCCCGGTACAGGGGGGTTCTACGAGCAGTACTTC
TRBD2,TRBJ2-1,TRBV9,-,CASSVGLEGLAGGPRNEQFF,TGTGCCAGCAGCGTAGGTTTGGAAGGACTAGCGGGGGGGCCCAGAAATGAGCAGTTCTTC
-,TRBJ1-1,TRBV9,-,CASSLDASGDTEAFF,TGTGCCAGCAGCCTAGACGCCTCGGGGGACACTGAAGCTTTCTTT
-,TRBJ2-2,TRBV28,-,CASSLWSSNTGELFF,TGTGCCAGCAGTTTATGGTCGTCCAACACCGGGGAGCTGTTTTTT
-,TRBJ1-4,TRBV3-1/TRBV3-2,-,CASSQGGEKLFF,TGTGCCAGCAGCCAGGGGGGTGAAAAACTGTTTTTT
-,TRBJ1-5,TRBV5-6,-,CASSFRGNSNQPQHF,TGTGCCAGCAGCTTCCGGGGTAACAGCAATCAGCCCCAGCATTTT
TRBD2,TRBJ2-2,TRBV27,-,CASSFTPGTTYTGELFF,TGTGCCAGCAGTTTTACTCCCGGGACTACCTACACCGGGGAGCTGTTTTTT
TRBD1,TRBJ1-3,TRBV9,-,CASSQGDRVRGNTIYF,TGTGCCAGCAGCCAAGGGGACAGGGTACGAGGAAACACCATATATTTT
-,TRBJ1-6,TRBV12-5,-,CASGSTGTRYNSPLHF,TGTGCTAGTGGTTCAACAGGGACCCGCTATAATTCACCCCTCCACTTT
TRBD1,TRBJ1-6,TRBV18,few,CASSPDRDNSPLHF,TGTGCCAGCTCACCGGACAGGGACAATTCACCCCTCCACTTT
-,TRBJ2-5,TRBV15,-,CATSRDYSQETQYF,TGTGCCACCAGCAGGGACTACTCTCAAGAGACCCAGTACTTC
-,TRBJ1-2,TRBV9,-,CASSVAGDYGYTF,TGTGCCAGCAGCGTGGCAGGCGACTATGGCTACACCTTC
TRBD2,TRBJ2-2,TRBV3-1/TRBV3-2,-,CASSQPGLADDTGELFF,TGTGCCAGCAGCCAGCCGGGACTAGCGGACGACACCGGGGAGCTGTTTTTT
TRBD2,TRBJ2-2,TRBV28,-,CASSSGIAGGNTGELFF,TGTGCCAGCAGCTCCGGCATAGCGGGCGGGAACACCGGGGAGCTGTTTTTT
TRBD1,TRBJ2-7,TRBV6-5,-,CASSYSTGALYEQYF,TGTGCCAGCAGTTACTCGACAGGGGCCTTGTACGAGCAGTACTTC
-,TRBJ1-6,TRBV3-1/TRBV3-2,-,CASSQGRRGNSPLHF,TGTGCCAGCAGCCAAGGAAGAAGGGGTAATTCACCCCTCCACTTT
TRBD1,TRBJ2-7,TRBV24-1,-,CATSETTGGWYEQYF,TGTGCCACCAGTGAAACCACAGGGGGCTGGTACGAGCAGTACTTC
-,TRBJ2-1,TRBV11-2,-,CASSPLNEQFF,TGTGCCAGCAGCCCTCTTAATGAGCAGTTCTTC
-,TRBJ2-7,TRBV19,-,CASSIMADSGEQYF,TGTGCCAGTAGTATAATGGCGGACTCTGGCGAGCAGTACTTC
TRBD1,TRBJ2-5,TRBV7-9,-,CASSLTGTGTQETQYF,TGTGCCAGCAGCTTAACGGGGACAGGAACCCAAGAGACCCAGTACTTC
-,TRBJ1-2,TRBV5-1,-,CASSSSGIVTYGYTF,TGCGCCAGCAGCTCATCAGGGATTGTTACCTATGGCTACACCTTC
TRBD2,TRBJ2-2,TRBV7-8,-,CASSPSGLAGVPNTGELFF,TGTGCCAGCAGCCCGTCGGGGCTAGCGGGGGTCCCCAACACCGGGGAGCTGTTTTTT
TRBD1,TRBJ2-1,TRBV29-1,-,CSVPGGRGYYNEQFF,TGCAGCGTCCCTGGGGGCAGGGGGTACTACAATGAGCAGTTCTTC
TRBD1,TRBJ1-5,TRBV24-1,-,CATSNTGGGQPQHF,TGTGCCACCAGTAACACAGGGGGCGGTCAGCCCCAGCATTTT
TRBD2,TRBJ2-3,TRBV7-2,once,CASSTAGTSGSTDTQYF,TGTGCCAGCAGCACTGCCGGGACTAGCGGGAGCACAGATACGCAGTATTTT
TRBD2,TRBJ2-1,TRBV19,-,CASRTGTSGGFSYNEQFF,TGTGCCAGTAGAACCGGGACTAGCGGGGGGTTCTCCTACAATGAGCAGTTCTTC
TRBD2,TRBJ2-3,TRBV5-1,-,CASSYDQLAGSPQYF,TGCGCCAGCAGCTACGACCAACTAGCGGGGTCCCCGCAGTATTTT
-,TRBJ2-3,TRBV5-1,many,CASRTDGTDTQYF,TGCGCCAGCAGAACAGACGGCACAGATACGCAGTATTTT
-,TRBJ1-1,TRBV5-1,-,CASSKDPGWTEAFF,TGCGCCAGCAGCAAGGATCCAGGGTGGACTGAAGCTTTCTTT
TRBD1,TRBJ1-4,TRBV11-2,-,CASSPQTTGSPEKLFF,TGTGCCAGCAGCCCCCAGACGACAGGGTCCCCCGAAAAACTGTTTTTT
TRBD1,TRBJ2-2,TRBV7-6,-,CASSLGQGVTGELFF,TGTGCCAGCAGCTTAGGACAGGGGGTCACCGGGGAGCTGTTTTTT
-,TRBJ2-2,TRBV4-1,-,CASSQDKKEVGELFF,TGCGCCAGCAGCCAAGATAAAAAGGAGGTCGGGGAGCTGTTTTTT